This T cell receptor (beta chain) comes out of a study of cytomegalovirus exposure and HLA in healthy donors. Primers for the PCR totalled 60 Vbeta and 13 Jbeta. TCRdb keeps only in-frame clones here, not all; method: immunoSEQ multiplex PCR. The data hold under 200,000 clones, with roughly four fifths observed a single time. This clonotype was obtained from a woman in her forties or fifties in good health and CMV-seropositive. Input material: PBMCs.

The DNA for the CDR3 is TGTGCCAGCAGCACCACTAGCGGGGTTGACATTCAGTACTTC. This gives the protein CASSTTSGVDIQYF. J is TRBJ2-4 and V is TRBV6-4, with 10 bases lining up with TRBD2. Germline assignment: CDR1 MRHNA and CDR2 SNTAGT. CDR3 size: 14 residues. The V and J ends lost 6 bases and 8 bases, in that order; junction bases with no gene match: 7.